Shown below are 29 T cell receptor beta chains from a single sample sequenced in a study of PD-L1 blockade in urothelial cancer. Sample time point: pretreatment peripheral blood. The assay was immunoSEQ multiplex PCR, and TCRdb's table has in-frame clones only and misses some. This table has roughly 63,000 clones, 80% to 90% appearing once. The sequencing used PBMCs, collected around atezolizumab (anti-PD-L1) treatment. The origin of the receptors is a man aged 70-80 years with urothelial cancer.

This clone was recorded once. The rearrangement joins TRBV4-2 to TRBJ1-4, with 7 bases fitting TRBD1. In germline, CDR1 is LGHNA, CDR2 YNFKEQ. The CDR3 runs 15 residues. V lost 4 bases, J lost 8 bases, and 10 bases stayed unmatched. The chain's CDR3 is CASSLQAQGEEKLFF. Written as DNA, the CDR3 is TGTGCCAGCAGCCTCCAGGCCCAGGGGGAAGAAAAACTGTTTTTT.

The CDR3, as DNA: TGTGCCAGCAGTTTAAGGTGGGGGGGGCTTGGGCGGGAGATTTCCTACAATGAGCAGTTCTTC. Amino acid sequence: CASSLRWGGLGREISYNEQFF. This rearrangement joins TRBV27 to TRBJ2-1, with D possibly TRBD2 on 7 matching bases. The CDR3 sequence is 21 residues long. The ends were cut back, 2 bases at V and 1 base at J, with 27 bases in the middle. Germline V CDR1 and CDR2: MNHEY, SMNVEV (reference sequence).

The J gene is TRBJ2-2, the V gene TRBV9, with 8 bases that match TRBD2. With 2 bases clipped from V and 7 bases from J, the junction kept 10 bases outside the gene matches. Per germline, CDR1 SGDLS and CDR2 YYNGEE. The CDR3 runs 16 residues. The CDR3 here is CASSVGERGYIGELFF. DNA for the CDR3: TGTGCCAGCAGCGTCGGAGAGCGGGGGTATATCGGGGAGCTGTTTTTT.

V is TRBV19 and J is TRBJ2-3; TRBD1 is a possible D gene (6 bases). This CDR3 is 13 amino acids long. Germline-derived CDR1 and CDR2 are LNHDA and SQIVND (reference sequence). V lost 4 bases and J lost 3, with 8 bases in between. The CDR3 is CASSTGQTDTQYF. DNA for the CDR3: TGTGCCAGTAGTACCGGACAGACAGATACGCAGTATTTT.

This clone was observed a single time. The V and J genes are TRBV7-3 and TRBJ2-1, with D hard to call. The CDR3 runs 14 residues. Deletions cut 9 bases from V and 0 bases from J, with 12 bases between. Germline V gives CDR1 SGHTA, CDR2 FQGTGA. The CDR3 reads CASAPDHSYNEQFF. For the CDR3, the DNA is TGTGCCAGTGCCCCAGATCACTCCTACAATGAGCAGTTCTTC.

This sequence joins TRBV5-4 and TRBJ1-1; 10 positions agree with TRBD1. Germline CDR1 reads SGHNT; CDR2 reads YYREEE (reference sequence). This CDR3 comprises 14 residues. The junction had 1 base not matched to a gene; V was cut back by 1 base and J by 4 bases. The CDR3 sequence: CASSLWTGGTEAFF. The CDR3 coding sequence is TGTGCCAGCAGCTTGTGGACAGGGGGCACTGAAGCTTTCTTT.

This rearrangement joins TRBV7-9 to TRBJ2-5; a possible D gene is TRBD1 (5 bases). Trimming removed 1 base from V and 4 bases from J, with 16 bases in between. Germline V gene data show CDR1 as SEHNR and CDR2 as FQNEAQ (reference sequence). The CDR3 sequence is 16 residues long. CDR3 amino acids: CASSLVGALGRETQYF. The CDR3 DNA reads as TGTGCCAGCAGCTTAGTTGGGGCGCTTGGACGAGAGACCCAGTACTTC.

The rearrangement joins TRBV5-4 to TRBJ2-3, with 7 positions matching TRBD2. CDR3 size: 15 residues. Germline CDR1 is SGHNT and CDR2 is YYREEE (reference sequence). Germline trimming cut 4 bases from V and 0 bases from J; bases unmatched to any gene: 5. The CDR3 DNA follows: TGTGCCAGCAGCCCGACTAGCATTAGCACAGATACGCAGTATTTT. Its translation: CASSPTSISTDTQYF. Using reference TRBV5-4 and TRBJ2-3 for the parts outside the CDR3, the full variable domain is ETGVTQSPTHLIKTRGQQVTLRCSSQSGHNTVSWYQQALGQGPQFIFQYYREEENGRGNFPPRFSGLQFPNYSSELNVNALELDDSALYLCASSPTSISTDTQYFGPGTRLTVL.

The chain links TRBV7-2 to TRBJ2-2; D not resolved. The CDR3 covers 15 residues. The V end was cut by 1 base, the J end by 2 bases, with 8 bases between. CDR1 and CDR2 from the germline V gene are SGHTA and FQGNSA. CDR3 nucleotides: TGTGCCAGCAGCTTAGGACTCTTAAACACCGGGGAGCTGTTTTTT. Its translation is CASSLGLLNTGELFF.

J is TRBJ2-7 and V is TRBV2; D perhaps matches TRBD1 (6 bases). Trimming left V 5 bases short and J 6 bases short, with 17 bases between. Germline V gene data show CDR1 as SNHLY and CDR2 as FYNNEI. This CDR3 spans 14 amino acids. The CDR3 is CASSLTGPPSEQYF. The DNA for the CDR3 is TGTGCCAGCAGTCTGACAGGCCCACCGTCCGAGCAGTACTTC.

The chain employs TRBV30 and TRBJ2-3, with 7 bases fitting TRBD2. Germline CDR1 reads GTSNPN; CDR2 reads SVGIG (reference sequence). The V and J ends lost 0 bases and 4 bases, in that order; junction bases with no gene match: 13. The CDR3 covers 17 residues. The CDR3 nucleotides read TGTGCCTGGAGTGTAGGTGTCTCGGGCGGGAGCTCAGATACGCAGTATTTT. It encodes CAWSVGVSGGSSDTQYF.

V usage is TRBV5-5 and J usage is TRBJ2-3; 7 positions agree with TRBD1. The CDR3 is 14 amino acids. Germline CDR1 and CDR2: SGHKS and YYEKEE (reference sequence). The J segment lost 2 bases and the V segment lost 2 bases, leaving 2 bases of the junction unmatched. This chain's CDR3 is CASSFGTVTDTQYF. CDR3 sequence (DNA): TGTGCCAGCAGCTTCGGGACAGTCACAGATACGCAGTATTTT.

J is TRBJ2-2 and V is TRBV5-1; 10 nucleotides align to TRBD1. Germline CDR1 is SGHRS and CDR2 is YFSETQ. The CDR3 is 16 residues long. V was clipped by 4 bases and J by 6 bases; unmatched bases: 9. CDR3 in DNA: TGCGCCAGCAGCCTGCTGACAGGGGGCAGCGCCGGGGAGCTGTTTTTT. Translated, it gives CASSLLTGGSAGELFF.

The CDR3 coding sequence is TGTGCCAGCAGCACTCAGTCGGCAGGGGGCGATGAGCAGTTCTTC. It specifies CASSTQSAGGDEQFF. The chain recombines TRBV9 with TRBJ2-1, with TRBD1 identical over 8 bases. Germline trimming cut 4 bases from V and 8 bases from J; bases unmatched to any gene: 11. CDR1 and CDR2 (germline): SGDLS, YYNGEE. This CDR3 has 15 amino acids. Using reference TRBV9 and TRBJ2-1 for the parts outside the CDR3, the full variable domain is DSGVTQTPKHLITATGQRVTLRCSPRSGDLSVYWYQQSLDQGLQFLIQYYNGEERAKGNILERFSAQQFPDLHSELNLSSLELGDSALYFCASSTQSAGGDEQFFGPGTRLTVL.

The gene calls are TRBV7-8 and TRBJ2-6, with 8 bases that match TRBD2. The CDR3 is made up of 17 amino acids. The germline gives CDR1 SGHVS, CDR2 FQNEAQ. V gave up 4 bases and J gave up 2 bases; unmatched junction bases: 7. The CDR3 DNA reads TGTGCCAGCAGCTCCGGGGGGGGGCTCACTGGGGCCAACGTCCTGACTTTC. Protein sequence: CASSSGGGLTGANVLTF.

A few counts support this clone. The chain uses TRBV27 and TRBJ1-2; D is unclear. CDR3 length equals 13 residues. Trimming took off 5 bases at V and 8 bases at J, with 15 bases between the two ends. The germline CDR1 and CDR2 sequences are MNHEY and SMNVEV (reference sequence). The CDR3 DNA sequence: TGTGCCAGCAGTACAAATTTTGCTGGCGGCTACACCTTC. Protein: CASSTNFAGGYTF.

V usage is TRBV7-9 and J usage is TRBJ1-5; 9 nucleotides align to TRBD1. Unmatched junction bases numbered 4, after V lost 1 base and J lost 6 bases. The germline V gene encodes CDR1 SEHNR and CDR2 FQNEAQ (reference sequence). This CDR3 is built from 15 residues. This chain's CDR3 is CASSLETGGPQPQHF. The CDR3 DNA is TGTGCCAGCAGCTTAGAAACAGGGGGCCCTCAGCCCCAGCATTTT. Supplemented by reference TRBV7-9 and TRBJ1-5, the full variable domain reads DTGVSQNPRHKITKRGQNVTFRCDPISEHNRLYWYRQTLGQGPEFLTYFQNEAQLEKSRLLSDRFSAERPKGSFSTLEIQRTEQGDSAMYLCASSLETGGPQPQHFGDGTRLSIL.

The gene calls are TRBV6-1 and TRBJ1-1; D uncertain. The germline CDR1 and CDR2 sequences are MNHNS and SASEGT. CDR3 size: 11 residues. The germline V and J ends were trimmed by 10 bases and 1 base, with 7 bases remaining between them. CDR3 DNA: TGTGCCACCAAAGCGAACACTGAAGCTTTCTTT. Residues: CATKANTEAFF.

The V call is TRBV15, the J call TRBJ2-7; TRBD1 agrees at 9 bases. Germline loops: CDR1 LNHNV, CDR2 YYDKDF (reference sequence). The CDR3 runs to 14 residues. V shed 3 bases and J 2 bases; nucleotides not matched to a gene: 2. CDR3 loop: CATSSRDRAYEQYF. The DNA of the CDR3 is TGTGCCACCAGCAGCCGGGACAGGGCCTACGAGCAGTACTTC. Full variable domain (outside the CDR3, taken from reference TRBV15 and TRBJ2-7): DAMVIQNPRYQVTQFGKPVTLSCSQTLNHNVMYWYQQKSSQAPKLLFHYYDKDFNNEADTPDNFQSRRPNTSFCFLDIRSPGLGDTAMYLCATSSRDRAYEQYFGPGTRLTVT.

The chain joins TRBV11-2 to TRBJ1-4, with 9 nucleotides matching TRBD1. The germline V gene has CDR1 SGHAT and CDR2 FQNNGV. The junction had 0 bases not matched to a gene; V was cut back by 1 base and J by 0 bases. There are 16 residues in the CDR3. CDR3 coding DNA: TGTGCCAGCAGCTTAGGGGACAGGGCAACTAATGAAAAACTGTTTTTT. Translation gives CASSLGDRATNEKLFF.

In its sample, this clone was seen a few times. The chain couples TRBV5-1 to TRBJ1-2, with 11 bases lining up with TRBD1. Germline V gene data show CDR1 as SGHRS and CDR2 as YFSETQ. CDR3 length: 14 amino acids. Trimming cost V 4 bases and J 4 bases; bases outside gene matches: 3. The CDR3 coding sequence is TGCGCCAGCAGCACCGGGACAGGGGGCTATGGCTACACCTTC. Translation: CASSTGTGGYGYTF.

This clone occurred a few times. The chain couples TRBV11-2 to TRBJ2-6; D call uncertain. The CDR3 extends over 14 amino acids. Germline V gene sequence: CDR1 SGHAT, CDR2 FQNNGV. Trimming removed 1 base from V and 4 bases from J, with 5 bases in between. Written as DNA, the CDR3 is TGTGCCAGCAGCTTAGGTTCAGGGGCCAACGTCCTGACTTTC. Protein sequence: CASSLGSGANVLTF.

The chain is built from TRBV9 and TRBJ1-2, with a weak D call TRBD1 (5 bases). The CDR3 consists of 14 residues. The germline V and J ends were trimmed by 3 bases and 0 bases, with 9 bases remaining between them. Germline V gene lookup returns CDR1 SGDLS and CDR2 YYNGEE. The CDR3 DNA follows: TGTGCCAGCAGCGCCTCGACAGCTAACTATGGCTACACCTTC. Translated: CASSASTANYGYTF.

The chain joins TRBV7-9 to TRBJ1-4; 7 bases map to TRBD1. The CDR3 loop spans 15 amino acids. V gave up 5 bases and J gave up 5 bases; unmatched junction bases: 8. Germline V CDR1 and CDR2: SEHNR, FQNEAQ (reference sequence). This CDR3 is CASSPGGGQNEKLFF. The DNA of the CDR3 is TGTGCCAGCAGCCCAGGAGGGGGACAGAATGAAAAACTGTTTTTT.

This chain links TRBV13 with TRBJ2-7, with D unclear. Trimming removed 0 bases from V and 0 bases from J, with 6 bases in between. The CDR3 loop spans 14 amino acids. Germline lookup yields CDR1 PRHDT and CDR2 FYEKMQ (reference sequence). The CDR3, as DNA: TGTGCCAGCAGCTTAGGACAGAGCTCCTACGAGCAGTACTTC. It is translated as CASSLGQSSYEQYF.

The chain joins TRBV6-5 to TRBJ1-2; TRBD1 agrees at 9 bases. Germline CDR1 reads MNHEY; CDR2 reads SVGAGI. The CDR3 covers 15 residues. After removal of 6 bases from V and 7 bases from J, the junction contained 12 bases not matched to a gene. The CDR3 nucleotides are TGTGCCAGCAGGCCACCTACAGGGGGCAGGGGTGGCTACACCTTC. Protein sequence: CASRPPTGGRGGYTF.

The gene calls are TRBV7-2 and TRBJ2-7; unclear D gene. The CDR3 is made up of 13 amino acids. Germline CDR1 is SGHTA and CDR2 is FQGNSA. V was pared by 5 bases and J by 1 base, with 9 bases between. The CDR3 DNA sequence: TGTGCCAGCAGCATTAGTGCTTCCTACGAGCAGTACTTC. Protein sequence: CASSISASYEQYF.

V gene TRBV19 combines with J gene TRBJ1-2; 8 bases map to TRBD1. CDR3 length equals 14 residues. Germline loops: CDR1 LNHDA, CDR2 SQIVND (reference sequence). V lost 5 bases, J lost 6 bases, and 8 bases stayed unmatched. CDR3 nucleotide sequence: TGTGCCAGTAGTCCCCTGACAGGGGATAATGGCTACACCTTC. Protein: CASSPLTGDNGYTF.

The genes are TRBV5-1 and TRBJ2-2, with a weak D call TRBD2 (7 bases). Trimming pared 0 bases from V and 5 bases from J, leaving 11 bases between. From germline, CDR1 is SGHRS and CDR2 YFSETQ. There are 15 residues in the CDR3. CDR3 in DNA: TGCGCCAGCAGCTTGGACAGGGAGGGGACCGGGGAGCTGTTTTTT. Translating gives CASSLDREGTGELFF.